The present T cell receptor (beta chain) was sequenced within a study of blood T cell repertoires in COVID-19. Followed longitudinally, the Seattle patients had been enrolled during active infection. Per the study methods: Estimation of nucleated cell counts relied on the amplification of reference gene primers. Sequencing used immunoSEQ multiplex PCR; TCRdb keeps in-frame clones, though not all of them. The DNA gave D and trimming, while V, J and clone size come from that table. The profile covers about 200,000 clones, with approximately 91% appearing a single time and 18% taken by the ten largest. Per germline, CDR1 SEHNR and CDR2 FQNEAQ (reference sequence). This CDR3 region has 15 residues. Trimming took 1 base from V and 5 from J, leaving 14 bases between them.

The clonotype comes from a man in his forties or fifties with COVID-19, enrolled during active disease. The sample consisted of peripheral blood. The chain carries TRBV7-9 and TRBJ1-1; D not certain. In DNA form, the CDR3 reads TGTGCCAGCAGCTTAGGAGCGGGGTCGGTAACTGAAGCTTTCTTT. Translating it yields CASSLGAGSVTEAFF.